This TCR beta chain was obtained from a study of blood T cell repertoires in COVID-19. About the study: From T cells, B-cell-depleted T cells, or PBMCs came the material, which was cDNA or gDNA.

This CDR3 has 16 residues. From germline, CDR1 is SGHRS and CDR2 YFSETQ. The V end lost 3 bases, the J end lost 2 bases, and 14 bases lay between the germline ends. The study drew participants aged about 18 to 89 years from approximately 23 US areas. Cohort placement rested on clinical history that participants reported themselves. The protocol was immunoSEQ multiplex PCR, while the TCRdb copy is restricted to in-frame clones and leaves out a portion. The table includes roughly 250,000 clones, roughly 90% detected once. Sequencing was carried out using PBMCs or T cells enriched from blood (not recorded which). The receptor was isolated from a woman in her twenties or thirties with acute COVID-19. V gene TRBV5-1 combines with J gene TRBJ2-2, with D perhaps matching TRBD1 (6 bases). CDR3 DNA: TGCGCCAGCAGCTCAAACAGGGTTTCCAACACCGGGGAGCTGTTTTTT. Translated, it gives CASSSNRVSNTGELFF.